These 28 T cell receptor beta chains came from one sample sequenced in a study of T cell repertoires in cytomegalovirus infection. TCRdb processed the reads anew with MiXCR; each CDR3 protein has one entry. The table lists roughly 310,000 distinct CDR3 sequences, about a sixth of them singletons. Sample: PBMCs. The receptors derive from a human donor in good health (CMV status not recorded). Some clones in this sample may be carry-over from other donors' samples.

This chain uses TRBV9 with TRBJ2-7; D possibly corresponds to TRBD1 (6 bases). Deletions cut 3 bases from V and 3 bases from J, with 19 bases between. CDR3 length equals 16 residues. CDR1 SGDLS and CDR2 YYNGEE come from the germline V gene. For the CDR3, the DNA is TGTGCCAGCAGCGAGGGACAAGGCCCTCCGAACTACGAGCAGTACTTC. Protein: CASSEGQGPPNYEQYF.

This clonotype has at least ten counts. This chain joins TRBV10-3 and TRBJ2-5, with 7 bases matching TRBD1. The germline V gene encodes CDR1 ENHRY and CDR2 SYGVKD. The CDR3 covers 15 residues. Losses at the gene ends were 10 bases for V and 6 bases for J; bases not matched to a gene: 17. The CDR3 sequence: CASGRDSLTAQTQYF. CDR3 sequence (DNA): TGTGCCAGCGGCCGGGACAGCTTGACGGCGCAGACCCAGTACTTC.

V is TRBV5-1 and J is TRBJ2-7; D ambiguous. The CDR3 length is 14 residues. CDR1 is SGHRS, CDR2 YFSETQ, per germline. V lost 2 bases, J lost 5 bases, and 14 bases lay in between. CDR3 amino acids: CASSLRGILNEQYF. The CDR3 nucleotides read TGCGCCAGCAGCTTACGTGGGATTTTGAACGAGCAGTACTTC.

The chain links TRBV20-1 to TRBJ1-5, with D possibly TRBD1 on 5 matching bases. CDR1 and CDR2 from the germline V gene are DFQATT and SNEGSKA (reference sequence). Trimming left V 0 bases short and J 3 bases short, with 15 bases between. This CDR3 spans 16 amino acids. The CDR3 nucleotides read TGCAGTGCTAGAGATAGGATTAGGGGCCACAATCAGCCCCAGCATTTT. Translating it yields CSARDRIRGHNQPQHF.

At least ten counts were recorded for this clonotype. This chain uses TRBV28 with TRBJ2-5; 10 bases align to TRBD2. Trimming took 5 bases from V and 9 from J; bases not matched to a gene: 15. This CDR3 region has 16 residues. From germline, CDR1 is MDHEN and CDR2 SYDVKM. The CDR3 nucleotides are TGTGCCAGCAGTCGGATAGCGGGGGGCCTCCTTGACGCCCAGTACTTC. Its protein product is CASSRIAGGLLDAQYF.

The gene calls are TRBV20-1 and TRBJ1-1; 7 nucleotides line up with TRBD1. Losses at the gene ends were 5 bases for V and 6 bases for J; bases not matched to a gene: 9. CDR3 length: 13 amino acids. In germline, CDR1 is DFQATT, CDR2 SNEGSKA (reference sequence). The chain's CDR3 is CSAGTDRDSEAFF. The CDR3 region has the DNA TGCAGTGCTGGAACCGACAGGGACTCTGAAGCTTTCTTT.

This chain links TRBV20-1 with TRBJ2-5; D gene uncertain. The V gene lost 3 bases and the J gene lost 2 bases, with 7 bases spanning the gap. The CDR3 loop spans 12 amino acids. Germline V gene lookup returns CDR1 DFQATT and CDR2 SNEGSKA (reference sequence). This CDR3 is CSASFQQETQYF. The DNA of the CDR3 is TGCAGTGCTAGTTTCCAACAAGAGACCCAGTACTTC.

This clonotype was observed many times. The J gene is TRBJ2-7, the V gene TRBV12-5, with D possibly called TRBD1 or TRBD2 (5 bases each). Germline CDR1 and CDR2: LGHNT and FRNRAP. CDR3 length: 17 amino acids. The V and J ends lost 5 bases and 2 bases respectively, with 22 bases between them. CDR3 DNA: TGTGCTAGTGGTCCCCGGGGCGAGCTTCTAACAACCTACGAGCAGTACTTC. It yields the protein CASGPRGELLTTYEQYF.

V is TRBV9 and J is TRBJ2-1; D remains ambiguous. This CDR3 has 14 amino acids. The germline gives CDR1 SGDLS, CDR2 YYNGEE. Trimming shortened V by 0 bases and J by 7 bases, and 11 bases separated the two germline ends. The chain's CDR3 is CASSVAPSGNEQFF. CDR3 bases: TGTGCCAGCAGCGTAGCCCCCAGTGGAAATGAGCAGTTCTTC.

This clonotype turned up a few times. The genes are TRBV6-5 and TRBJ1-1; 9 bases align to TRBD1. CDR3 length: 15 amino acids. V lost 6 bases, J lost 6 bases, and 11 bases stayed unmatched. In germline, CDR1 is MNHEY, CDR2 SVGAGI. In nucleotides, the CDR3 is TGTGCCAGCAGACCTACAGGGGGCCCAGCTTCTGAAGCTTTCTTT. Its translation is CASRPTGGPASEAFF.

V usage is TRBV7-4 and J usage is TRBJ1-1, with 8 bases fitting TRBD1. Per germline, CDR1 SGHVT and CDR2 SQSDAQ. There are 14 residues in the CDR3. V gave up 2 bases and J gave up 4 bases; unmatched junction bases: 3. The CDR3, as DNA: TGTGCCAGCAGCTTATTACAGGGGGGCACTGAAGCTTTCTTT. Its protein is CASSLLQGGTEAFF.

The V and J genes are TRBV2 and TRBJ1-2; the D gene is possibly TRBD1 (6 bases). Trimming shortened V by 6 bases and J by 5 bases, and 16 bases separated the two germline ends. Germline CDR1 SNHLY, CDR2 FYNNEI. This CDR3 comprises 14 residues. In nucleotides, the CDR3 is TGTGCCAGCAGGGCAGGAACAGGGACATATGGCTACACCTTC. Translated: CASRAGTGTYGYTF.

The CDR3 reads CASSLALRDRGLYEQYF. Here the CDR3 DNA reads TGTGCCAGCAGCTTAGCCCTGAGGGACAGGGGGCTCTACGAGCAGTACTTC. The genes are TRBV7-9 and TRBJ2-7; 12 bases are a match to TRBD1. V shed 0 bases and J 3 bases; nucleotides not matched to a gene: 6. CDR3 length: 17 amino acids. The germline V gene encodes CDR1 SEHNR and CDR2 FQNEAQ (reference sequence).

V is TRBV6-1 and J is TRBJ2-7; D is unresolved. CDR1 and CDR2 from the germline V gene are MNHNS and SASEGT. CDR3 length equals 11 residues. Trimming took off 0 bases at V and 7 bases at J, with 4 bases between the two ends. The CDR3 is CASSEALEQYF. CDR3 in DNA: TGTGCCAGCAGTGAAGCGTTAGAGCAGTACTTC.

The genes are TRBV18 and TRBJ2-7, with D tentatively TRBD2 (7 bases). CDR1 and CDR2 (germline): KGHSH, LQKENI. The CDR3 length is 17 residues. V shed 0 bases and J shed 7 bases, with 22 bases lying between them. The CDR3 protein is CASSPPTGGPAAGEQYF. As DNA, the CDR3 is TGTGCCAGCTCACCACCGACCGGGGGGCCTGCTGCGGGTGAGCAGTACTTC.

This clonotype was found many times. The chain recombines TRBV7-2 with TRBJ2-5, with 11 bases matching TRBD2. The CDR3 loop spans 18 amino acids. The V gene's germline CDR1 is SGHTA and CDR2 FQGNSA. V was pared by 3 bases and J by 5 bases, with 14 bases of the junction left unmatched. The CDR3 DNA reads as TGTGCCAGCAGCTTGGGAGGGCTAGCGGGGGGTATATCCGAGACCCAGTACTTC. Protein sequence: CASSLGGLAGGISETQYF.

This clonotype occurred many times. This chain joins TRBV12-3 or TRBV12-4 and TRBJ1-4; D unresolved. The CDR3 loop spans 15 amino acids. Trimming removed 8 bases at V and 0 bases at J, with 13 bases between. The CDR3 nucleotides are TGTGCCAGCTCACCCCCCCTCGCAACTAATGAAAAACTGTTTTTT. It is translated as CASSPPLATNEKLFF.

The chain carries TRBV6-2 or TRBV6-3 and TRBJ2-7; TRBD1 matches 7 bases. Germline CDR1 and CDR2: MNHEY and SVGEGT. After removal of 0 bases from V and 3 bases from J, the junction contained 8 bases not matched to a gene. CDR3 length equals 16 residues. The DNA for the CDR3 is TGTGCCAGCAGTTACTCCCTCCGACAGGGTTACTACGAGCAGTACTTC. Its translation is CASSYSLRQGYYEQYF.

Ten or more counts support this clonotype. This chain connects TRBV7-2 to TRBJ1-2, with a tentative D call TRBD1 (6 bases). Germline V gene sequence: CDR1 SGHTA, CDR2 FQGNSA. Trimming cost V 0 bases and J 4 bases, with 21 bases left between them. The CDR3 length is 18 residues. CDR3 sequence reads: CASSLAGGGSRTSYGYTF. The DNA for the CDR3 is TGTGCCAGCAGCTTAGCGGGAGGGGGGAGCCGGACGTCCTATGGCTACACCTTC.

This clonotype has at least ten counts. The chain joins TRBV7-2 to TRBJ1-1; D possibly corresponds to TRBD1 (5 bases). CDR1 SGHTA and CDR2 FQGNSA come from the germline V gene. Between the trimmed V and J ends, which lost 5 bases and 0 bases, there was a span of 10 bases. The CDR3 loop spans 14 amino acids. In DNA form, the CDR3 reads TGTGCCAGCAGCCCGGGACCGGTGAACACTGAAGCTTTCTTT. Translated: CASSPGPVNTEAFF.

The rearrangement uses TRBV28 and TRBJ1-5; D perhaps matches TRBD1 (5 bases). The V and J ends lost 2 bases and 11 bases respectively, with 22 bases between them. CDR3 length: 16 amino acids. Germline V gene sequence: CDR1 MDHEN, CDR2 SYDVKM. The chain's CDR3 is CASSLGKWGVNGAQHF. The DNA of the CDR3 is TGTGCCAGCAGTTTAGGGAAGTGGGGGGTCAACGGGGCCCAGCATTTT.

The gene calls are TRBV18 and TRBJ2-1, with D possibly being TRBD2 (6 bases). The CDR3 consists of 13 residues. The V end lost 1 base, the J end lost 8 bases, and 9 bases lay between the germline ends. The V gene's germline CDR1 is KGHSH and CDR2 LQKENI. The DNA for the CDR3 is TGTGCCAGCTCACCACTCGGAGGGGATGAGCAGTTCTTC. The encoded protein is CASSPLGGDEQFF. Variable domain in full (rest from reference TRBV18 and TRBJ2-1): NAGVMQNPRHLVRRRGQEARLRCSPMKGHSHVYWYRQLPEEGLKFMVYLQKENIIDESGMPKERFSAEFPKEGPSILRIQQVVRGDSAAYFCASSPLGGDEQFFGPGTRLTVL.

This clonotype has a count of ten or more. V usage is TRBV6-2 or TRBV6-3 and J usage is TRBJ1-2; 9 bases fit TRBD1. The CDR3 totals 15 residues. V dropped 6 bases and J dropped 7; count of bases not matched to a gene: 12. Per germline, CDR1 MNHEY and CDR2 SVGEGT. The CDR3 DNA follows: TGTGCCAGCAGGAGACCCGGACAGGGGCTTCGTGGCTACACCTTC. Translation gives CASRRPGQGLRGYTF.

The sample holds a few counts of this clonotype. The chain employs TRBV20-1 and TRBJ1-1, with 12 positions matching TRBD1. Germline CDR1 is DFQATT and CDR2 is SNEGSKA (reference sequence). There are 16 residues in the CDR3. After removal of 2 bases from V and 0 bases from J, the junction contained 4 bases not matched to a gene. CDR3 sequence: CSARWDRGRLNTEAFF. The CDR3 region has the DNA TGCAGTGCTAGATGGGACAGGGGGCGACTGAACACTGAAGCTTTCTTT.

This chain joins TRBV4-1 and TRBJ2-3; weak D call: TRBD2 (5 bases). Deletions cut 1 base from V and 0 bases from J, with 11 bases between. The CDR3 has 16 residues. Germline V gene data show CDR1 as MGHRA and CDR2 as YSYEKL. CDR3 protein: CASSQVSGTSTDTQYF. DNA of the CDR3: TGCGCCAGCAGCCAAGTGAGCGGTACTAGCACAGATACGCAGTATTTT.

Only a few counts were recorded for this clonotype. This chain uses TRBV5-4 with TRBJ1-5; D possibly corresponds to TRBD1 (5 bases). Trimming left V 7 bases short and J 1 base short, with 15 bases between. The germline V gene encodes CDR1 SGHNT and CDR2 YYREEE (reference sequence). The CDR3 loop spans 15 amino acids. DNA of the CDR3: TGTGCCAGCCCGGATCAGGGTGGAAGCAATCAGCCCCAGCATTTT. Protein: CASPDQGGSNQPQHF.

V gene TRBV20-1 combines with J gene TRBJ2-5; D is possibly TRBD1 or TRBD2 (7 bases each). CDR3 length: 14 amino acids. CDR1 is DFQATT and CDR2 is SNEGSKA in the germline V gene (reference sequence). V lost 5 bases and J lost 5, with 18 bases in between. This CDR3 reads CSARDSKAGETQYF. The CDR3 DNA reads TGCAGTGCTCGGGACAGCAAAGCGGGGGAGACCCAGTACTTC.

The chain uses TRBV12-5 and TRBJ2-3, with TRBD1 matching 8 bases. CDR3 length: 16 residues. Trimming took 4 bases from V and 3 from J; bases not matched to a gene: 9. CDR1 and CDR2 from the germline V gene are LGHNT and FRNRAP. CDR3: CASGYTTGVGTDTQYF. CDR3 nucleotides: TGTGCTAGTGGTTATACGACAGGGGTAGGAACAGATACGCAGTATTTT.